The 32 T cell receptor beta chains below come from one sample, sequenced in a study of T cells in Graves' hyperthyroidism and ophthalmopathy. What was amplified from RNA transcripts were TCR beta CDR3 regions. Researchers ran a first-round RT-PCR on the TCR CDR3 using the HTBI primer set. TCRdb reprocessed the multiplex PCR reads with MiXCR, giving one entry per CDR3 protein. This sample has approximately 640,000 distinct CDR3 sequences, with roughly 17% found just once. Sequenced input: blood. The receptors were gathered from a man aged 50 to 59 with Graves' hyperthyroidism.

This clonotype has ten or more counts. The V gene is TRBV7-3, the J gene TRBJ2-3, with D perhaps given as TRBD1 or TRBD2 (5 bases each). The CDR3 spans 17 residues. V lost 2 bases to trimming and J lost 4 bases, with 19 bases between them. Germline V CDR1 and CDR2: SGHTA, FQGTGA. This CDR3 reads CASSLLRGPDIPDTQYF. The CDR3 DNA sequence: TGTGCCAGCAGCTTACTCCGGGGCCCAGACATCCCAGATACGCAGTATTTT.

This clonotype was recorded many times. V gene TRBV2 combines with J gene TRBJ2-5; D is possibly TRBD1 (5 bases). Trimming cost V 4 bases and J 5 bases, with 14 bases left between them. The CDR3 contains 14 residues. The germline CDR1 and CDR2 sequences are SNHLY and FYNNEI. The CDR3 sequence is CASSGSRKGETQYF. The CDR3 DNA follows: TGTGCCAGCAGTGGTTCTAGAAAGGGGGAGACCCAGTACTTC.

This clonotype has ten or more counts. This chain links TRBV7-2 with TRBJ2-1; weak D call: TRBD2 (6 bases). The length of the CDR3 is 16 residues. Germline CDR1 is SGHTA and CDR2 is FQGNSA. V shed 5 bases and J shed 3 bases, with 17 bases lying between them. In DNA, the CDR3 is TGTGCCAGCAGCACAACCGGGACTTCCGTCTACAATGAGCAGTTCTTC. Protein sequence: CASSTTGTSVYNEQFF. Using reference TRBV7-2 and TRBJ2-1 for the parts outside the CDR3, the full variable domain is GAGVSQSPSNKVTEKGKDVELRCDPISGHTALYWYRQSLGQGLEFLIYFQGNSAPDKSGLPSDRFSAERTGGSVSTLTIQRTQQEDSAVYLCASSTTGTSVYNEQFFGPGTRLTVL.

V usage is TRBV24-1 and J usage is TRBJ1-1; perhaps TRBD1 as D (6 bases). Trimming took 1 base from V and 3 from J, leaving 11 bases between them. The CDR3 sequence is 15 residues long. CDR1 is KGHDR and CDR2 is SFDVKD in the germline V gene. DNA for the CDR3: TGTGCCACCAGTGATTTAGGGGGTTGGGACACTGAAGCTTTCTTT. Amino acids: CATSDLGGWDTEAFF.

This clonotype was found many times. The chain combines TRBV20-1 with TRBJ2-3; 7 positions match TRBD2. The ends lost 6 bases at V and 3 bases at J; junction bases unmatched: 12. Germline CDR1 is DFQATT and CDR2 is SNEGSKA (reference sequence). This CDR3 has 15 amino acids. This chain's CDR3 is CSAAPAGVGTDTQYF. The CDR3 DNA is TGCAGTGCGGCCCCGGCGGGAGTAGGGACAGATACGCAGTATTTT.

The table lists this clonotype with many counts. The J gene is TRBJ2-1, the V gene TRBV11-2, with 9 bases that match TRBD2. Germline V gene lookup returns CDR1 SGHAT and CDR2 FQNNGV. This CDR3 has 16 amino acids. The V gene end was trimmed by 0 bases and the J gene end by 7 bases; junction bases not matched to a gene: 7. CDR3 in amino acids: CASSLEGLAKGNEQFF. In DNA form, the CDR3 reads TGTGCCAGCAGCTTAGAGGGACTAGCTAAGGGGAATGAGCAGTTCTTC.

The rearrangement uses TRBV10-1 and TRBJ1-2; D call uncertain. The V end was cut by 2 bases, the J end by 4 bases, with 8 bases between. The CDR3 runs 13 residues. Germline CDR1 and CDR2: WNHNN and SYGVQD (reference sequence). The DNA for the CDR3 is TGCGCCAGCAGTGAGGACCAAATCTATGGCTACACCTTC. This sequence encodes CASSEDQIYGYTF.

This clonotype was detected only a few times. The CDR3 is CASSRLAGGPIGELFF. CDR3 DNA sequence: TGTGCCAGCAGTAGACTAGCGGGAGGGCCTATCGGGGAGCTGTTTTTT. This chain links TRBV6-1 with TRBJ2-2; 14 positions match TRBD2. There are 16 residues in the CDR3. Germline V gene sequence: CDR1 MNHNS, CDR2 SASEGT. J lost 7 bases, V lost 5 bases, and 6 bases had no gene match.

CDR3 bases: TGCGCCAGCAGCCAACCGAACACCGGGGAGCTGTTTTTT. It is translated as CASSQPNTGELFF. The rearrangement joins TRBV4-1 to TRBJ2-2, with D unclear. The V end lost 2 bases, the J end lost 0 bases, and 1 base lay between the germline ends. This CDR3 contains 13 residues. Per germline, CDR1 MGHRA and CDR2 YSYEKL.

There are many counts of this clonotype. Here the CDR3 reads CASRLAGGKSGELFF. The DNA of the CDR3 is TGTGCCAGCAGACTAGCGGGAGGAAAATCCGGGGAGCTGTTTTTT. The chain is built from TRBV3-1 and TRBJ2-2; 12 bases are shared with TRBD2. J was trimmed by 6 bases and V by 6 bases; bases with no gene match: 5. The germline V gene encodes CDR1 LGHDT and CDR2 YNNKEL (reference sequence). The CDR3 is made up of 15 amino acids. Drawing the rest from reference TRBV3-1 and TRBJ2-2, the complete variable domain is DTAVSQTPKYLVTQMGNDKSIKCEQNLGHDTMYWYKQDSKKFLKIMFSYNNKELIINETVPNRFSPKSPDKAHLNLHINSLELGDSAVYFCASRLAGGKSGELFFGEGSRLTVL.

This clonotype was seen a few times. This rearrangement joins TRBV7-2 to TRBJ1-2; D is perhaps TRBD1 (5 bases). The CDR3 has 14 residues. V was trimmed by 4 bases and J by 8 bases, leaving 17 bases between them. Germline V gene data show CDR1 as SGHTA and CDR2 as FQGNSA. For the CDR3, the DNA is TGTGCCAGCAGCTCGAGACAGTCTCGTGGAGGCTACACCTTC. It codes for CASSSRQSRGGYTF.

The chain recombines TRBV19 with TRBJ2-1, with a tentative D call TRBD2 (5 bases). V was trimmed by 7 bases and J by 7 bases, leaving 20 bases between them. The CDR3 length is 15 residues. Per the germline V gene, CDR1 is LNHDA and CDR2 is SQIVND (reference sequence). This chain's CDR3 is CASTPIEGPRNEQFF. The CDR3 DNA sequence: TGTGCCAGTACCCCGATCGAGGGCCCGCGGAATGAGCAGTTCTTC.

This clonotype was detected many times. The gene calls are TRBV10-3 and TRBJ2-2, with a tentative D call TRBD2 (5 bases). This CDR3 spans 14 amino acids. Germline V gene sequence: CDR1 ENHRY, CDR2 SYGVKD. V gave up 8 bases and J gave up 0 bases, with 10 bases separating them. CDR3 sequence reads: CAIATIPNTGELFF. CDR3 coding DNA: TGTGCCATCGCGACTATTCCGAACACCGGGGAGCTGTTTTTT.

This clonotype was seen a few times. V is TRBV7-3 and J is TRBJ2-1; TRBD1 agrees at 10 bases. In germline, CDR1 is SGHTA, CDR2 FQGTGA. V lost 1 base, J lost 9 bases, and 9 bases stayed unmatched. The CDR3 loop spans 16 amino acids. The CDR3 sequence: CASSLIGGQGVGEQFF. In DNA, the CDR3 is TGTGCCAGCAGCTTAATCGGTGGACAGGGGGTTGGTGAGCAGTTCTTC.

The chain is built from TRBV9 and TRBJ2-3, with D perhaps TRBD2 (5 bases). The germline V and J ends were trimmed by 3 bases and 2 bases, with 10 bases remaining between them. In germline, CDR1 is SGDLS, CDR2 YYNGEE. This CDR3 has 14 residues. The CDR3 sequence: CASSGTDFTDTQYF. The CDR3 nucleotides are TGTGCCAGCAGCGGGACGGACTTCACAGATACGCAGTATTTT.

This clonotype was counted at least ten times. The chain uses TRBV3-1 and TRBJ2-7, with a tentative D call TRBD2 (6 bases). The V end was cut by 0 bases, the J end by 4 bases, with 16 bases between. This CDR3 has 16 residues. Germline V CDR1 and CDR2: LGHDT, YNNKEL (reference sequence). The CDR3 DNA reads TGTGCCAGCAGCCAAGAAAGAGGGAGGAGGCGGTACGAGCAGTACTTC. It encodes CASSQERGRRRYEQYF.

This clonotype showed up many times. V gene TRBV11-2 combines with J gene TRBJ2-7, with D perhaps being TRBD1 or TRBD2 (5 bases each). The CDR3 is 16 amino acids. Germline CDR1 SGHAT, CDR2 FQNNGV. V was pared by 2 bases and J by 0 bases, with 14 bases between. The CDR3 coding sequence is TGTGCCAGCAGCTTATTGGGGGTGGGCGGCTCCTACGAGCAGTACTTC. It translates to CASSLLGVGGSYEQYF.

This clonotype showed up many times. This chain connects TRBV28 to TRBJ1-2; maybe TRBD1 (5 bases). CDR3 length equals 16 residues. V lost 3 bases to trimming and J lost 2 bases, with 16 bases between them. Germline CDR1 reads MDHEN; CDR2 reads SYDVKM. The CDR3: CASSFRDLRGNYGYTF. In DNA form, the CDR3 reads TGTGCCAGCAGTTTCCGGGACCTTCGGGGGAACTATGGCTACACCTTC.

This clonotype was found many times. V usage is TRBV27 and J usage is TRBJ1-5, with D uncertain. This CDR3 comprises 15 residues. Trimming took off 5 bases at V and 2 bases at J, with 13 bases between the two ends. Looked up from germline, CDR1 is MNHEY and CDR2 is SMNVEV (reference sequence). This CDR3 reads CASSPGTWGNQPQHF. Written as DNA, the CDR3 is TGTGCCAGCAGTCCCGGTACTTGGGGCAATCAGCCCCAGCATTTT.

This clonotype was seen more than once but under ten times. The chain joins TRBV9 to TRBJ2-2, with no clear D. Per germline, CDR1 SGDLS and CDR2 YYNGEE. This CDR3 is built from 14 residues. Trimming pared 0 bases from V and 3 bases from J, leaving 6 bases between. CDR3 protein: CASSVAGHTGELFF. The CDR3 nucleotides read TGTGCCAGCAGCGTAGCTGGGCACACCGGGGAGCTGTTTTTT. The whole variable domain, filled in from reference TRBV9 and TRBJ2-2, reads DSGVTQTPKHLITATGQRVTLRCSPRSGDLSVYWYQQSLDQGLQFLIQYYNGEERAKGNILERFSAQQFPDLHSELNLSSLELGDSALYFCASSVAGHTGELFFGEGSRLTVL.

In its sample, this clonotype was seen many times. The chain recombines TRBV20-1 with TRBJ2-7; D remains unclear. Germline V gives CDR1 DFQATT, CDR2 SNEGSKA (reference sequence). V was pared by 5 bases and J by 0 bases, with 11 bases between. The CDR3 has 13 residues. In nucleotides, the CDR3 is TGCAGTGCTCGAGGCTTTAGCTCCTACGAGCAGTACTTC. Encoded protein: CSARGFSSYEQYF.

This clonotype was seen only once. The rearrangement joins TRBV2 to TRBJ1-4, with TRBD1 matching 9 bases. Germline V CDR1 and CDR2: SNHLY, FYNNEI. The ends lost 7 bases at V and 7 bases at J; junction bases unmatched: 7. The CDR3 spans 14 residues. CDR3: CASTTNRGREKLFF. CDR3 sequence (DNA): TGTGCCAGCACCACGAACAGGGGGCGTGAAAAACTGTTTTTT. Complete variable domain (other parts from reference TRBV2 and TRBJ1-4): EPEVTQTPSHQVTQMGQEVILRCVPISNHLYFYWYRQILGQKVEFLVSFYNNEISEKSEIFDDQFSVERPDGSNFTLKIRSTKLEDSAMYFCASTTNRGREKLFFGSGTQLSVL.

The sample holds a few counts of this clonotype. The chain links TRBV10-3 to TRBJ2-1, with 7 positions matching TRBD1. Germline V CDR1 and CDR2: ENHRY, SYGVKD. This CDR3 has 13 residues. Trimming at V came to 3 bases and at J to 10 bases, leaving 6 bases not matched to a gene. The CDR3 is CAISEEGTAEQFF. The CDR3 DNA sequence: TGTGCCATCAGTGAAGAGGGGACAGCCGAGCAGTTCTTC.

The J gene is TRBJ2-1, the V gene TRBV7-2, with a possible D match to TRBD2 (5 bases). The germline gives CDR1 SGHTA, CDR2 FQGNSA. The V gene lost 1 base and the J gene lost 10 bases, with 17 bases spanning the gap. This CDR3 contains 15 residues. The CDR3 sequence: CASSLVLGSFGEQFF. CDR3 nucleotides: TGTGCCAGCAGCTTAGTACTAGGGAGTTTTGGCGAGCAGTTCTTC.

This clonotype was found many times. This chain joins TRBV12-3 or TRBV12-4 and TRBJ1-4; D uncertain. Deletions cut 4 bases from V and 8 bases from J, with 8 bases between. The CDR3 sequence is 12 residues long. The CDR3 is CASSSPGEKLFF. CDR3 DNA sequence: TGTGCCAGCAGTTCCCCCGGGGAAAAACTGTTTTTT.

This clonotype has a count of ten or more. The chain carries TRBV30 and TRBJ1-1; D unclear. This CDR3 comprises 14 residues. V was cut by 2 bases and J by 2 bases, with 12 bases left in between. Germline loops: CDR1 GTSNPN, CDR2 SVGIG (reference sequence). CDR3: CAWSRVVQNTEAFF. DNA of the CDR3: TGTGCCTGGAGTCGAGTTGTTCAAAACACTGAAGCTTTCTTT.

The CDR3 region is CASSHETGTGGTGELFF. The CDR3 DNA is TGCGCCAGCAGCCATGAAACCGGGACAGGGGGCACCGGGGAGCTGTTTTTT. The V and J genes are TRBV4-1 and TRBJ2-2; TRBD1 agrees at 11 bases. The ends lost 3 bases at V and 4 bases at J; junction bases unmatched: 7. CDR3 length: 17 residues. The germline V gene has CDR1 MGHRA and CDR2 YSYEKL.

This sequence joins TRBV2 and TRBJ2-1; 14 positions match TRBD2. V was pared by 5 bases and J by 7 bases, with 13 bases of the junction left unmatched. There are 18 residues in the CDR3. Germline V gene data show CDR1 as SNHLY and CDR2 as FYNNEI. DNA for the CDR3: TGTGCCAGCAGTACTACATCACGGACTAGCGGGAGGAGGAATGAGCAGTTCTTC. Its translation: CASSTTSRTSGRRNEQFF.

This clonotype appeared a few times. The chain carries TRBV7-3 and TRBJ2-2; D possibly corresponds to TRBD2 (5 bases). Germline V lookup: CDR1 SGHTA, CDR2 FQGTGA. The CDR3 is 16 amino acids. V was shortened by 5 bases and J by 0 bases, with 13 bases between the two germline ends. The CDR3 DNA is TGTGCCAGCAGCCCCCTTACGGGAACGAACACCGGGGAGCTGTTTTTT. It codes for CASSPLTGTNTGELFF.

This clonotype was counted ten times or more. The gene calls are TRBV6-1 and TRBJ2-3, with 13 bases that match TRBD2. Unmatched junction bases numbered 5, after V lost 5 bases and J lost 3 bases. Germline V gives CDR1 MNHNS, CDR2 SASEGT. The CDR3 spans 16 residues. The CDR3 coding sequence is TGTGCCAGCAGTCGGACTAGCGGGAGTAGAACAGATACGCAGTATTTT. It specifies CASSRTSGSRTDTQYF.

As for this clonotype: A much larger clone lies one base from this, so it may be a read error. The chain employs TRBV7-2 and TRBJ2-5; 12 bases agree with TRBD2. The CDR3 has 17 amino acids. Germline-derived CDR1 and CDR2 are SGHTA and FQGNSA. CDR3 amino acids: CASSFSLAGGPWETQHF. CDR3 nucleotide sequence: TGTGCCAGCAGCTTTAGTCTAGCGGGAGGGCCGTGGGAGACCCAGCACTTC.

J is TRBJ2-7 and V is TRBV3-2; the table's D call of TRBD2 was not tested on the DNA. TRBV3-2 has pseudogene status. This CDR3 comprises 18 residues. CDR3 amino acids: CASSHTGLARANHYEQYF. Written as DNA, the CDR3 is TGTGCCAGCAGCCATACCGGACTAGCGAGGGCCAATCACTACGAGCAGTACTTC.